Given below is one T cell receptor (beta chain) in context. CDR1 and CDR2 (germline): DFQATT, SNEGSKA (reference sequence). The CDR3 length is 16 residues. The V segment lost 3 bases and the J segment 5 bases; nucleotides outside the gene matches: 8. This entry comes from a study of blood T cells in healthy people across ages. Through a sample-barcoded 5' primer and a J-beta primer mix, a second PCR was run for 7 to 11 cycles. Tags on each cDNA molecule came from a template-switch adaptor with 12 random nucleotides. TCRdb reprocessed the 5' RACE reads with MiXCR, giving one entry per CDR3 protein. Seen here are 500,000 to 600,000 distinct CDR3 sequences, 25% to 30% observed once, and the top ten hold roughly 18%.

The V and J genes are TRBV20-1 and TRBJ2-5; 14 bases match TRBD2. This clonotype was obtained from a woman in her seventies in good health. What was sequenced was blood. The CDR3 nucleotides read TGCAGTGCTAGTAGACTAGCGGGGGGGCTTCTGGAGACCCAGTACTTC. Translating gives CSASRLAGGLLETQYF.